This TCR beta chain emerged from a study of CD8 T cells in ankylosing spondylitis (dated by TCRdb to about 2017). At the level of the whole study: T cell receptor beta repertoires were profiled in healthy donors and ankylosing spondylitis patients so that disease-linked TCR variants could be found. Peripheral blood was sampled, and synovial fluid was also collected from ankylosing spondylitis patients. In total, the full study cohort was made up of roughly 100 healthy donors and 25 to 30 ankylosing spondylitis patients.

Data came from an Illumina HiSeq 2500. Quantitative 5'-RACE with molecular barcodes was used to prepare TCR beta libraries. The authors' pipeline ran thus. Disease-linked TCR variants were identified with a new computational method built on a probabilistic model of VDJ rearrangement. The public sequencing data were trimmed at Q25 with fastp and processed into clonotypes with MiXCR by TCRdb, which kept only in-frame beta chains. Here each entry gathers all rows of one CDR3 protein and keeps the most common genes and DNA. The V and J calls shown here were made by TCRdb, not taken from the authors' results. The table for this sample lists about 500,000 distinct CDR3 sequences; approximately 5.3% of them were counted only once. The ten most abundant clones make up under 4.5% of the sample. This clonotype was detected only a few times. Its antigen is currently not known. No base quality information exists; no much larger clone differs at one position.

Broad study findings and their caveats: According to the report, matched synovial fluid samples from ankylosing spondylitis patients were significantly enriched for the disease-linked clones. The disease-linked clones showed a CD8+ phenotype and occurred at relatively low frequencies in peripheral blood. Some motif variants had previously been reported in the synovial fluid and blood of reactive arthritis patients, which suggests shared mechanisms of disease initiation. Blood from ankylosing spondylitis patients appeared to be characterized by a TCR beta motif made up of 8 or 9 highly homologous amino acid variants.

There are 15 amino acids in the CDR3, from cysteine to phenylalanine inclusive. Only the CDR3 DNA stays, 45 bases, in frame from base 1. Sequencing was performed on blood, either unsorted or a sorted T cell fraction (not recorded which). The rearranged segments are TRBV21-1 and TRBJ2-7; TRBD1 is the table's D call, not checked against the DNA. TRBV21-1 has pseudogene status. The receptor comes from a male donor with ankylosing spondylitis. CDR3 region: CASSKGGTGNYEQYF. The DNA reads TGTGCCAGCAGCAAAGGTGGGACAGGGAACTACGAGCAGTACTTC.